This TCR beta chain appears in the sequencing data of a study of T cells in Graves' hyperthyroidism and ophthalmopathy. Overall study context: Upon initial diagnosis and before any treatment, peripheral blood was collected.

Trimming cost V 7 bases and J 6 bases; bases outside gene matches: 16. This CDR3 region has 16 residues. The V gene's germline CDR1 is SNHLY and CDR2 FYNNEI. This clonotype was observed a few times. The target antigen is unknown. This could be a read error, since a much larger clone is one nucleotide away. Criteria for exclusion of patients were uncontrolled infection, other autoimmune disease, pregnancy or lactation. Overall study results and limits: Blood also carried most thyroid clonotypes expanded above 0.001.

Using RNA transcripts as the source, TCR beta CDR3 regions were amplified. A first-round RT-PCR of the TCR CDR3 used the HTBI primer set. One entry per CDR3 protein, called by TCRdb with MiXCR from the multiplex PCR reads. The table includes fewer than 400,000 distinct CDR3 sequences, about 14% detected once. Material for sequencing was blood. The TCR comes from a man aged 45 to 65 with Graves' ophthalmopathy. The V gene is TRBV2, the J gene TRBJ2-3; TRBD2 matches at 7 bases. CDR3 nucleotides: TGTGCCAGCATCTCCGGGACTGGCGGGAGTTCGGATACGCAGTATTTT. This codes for CASISGTGGSSDTQYF.